This T cell receptor beta chain was profiled in a study of T-cell reconstitution after alpha-beta-depleted transplantation in children. This clonotype was seen ten or more times. The target antigen is unknown. The CDR3 contains 13 residues. Deletions cut 2 bases from V and 6 bases from J, with 10 bases between. CDR1 and CDR2 (germline): MNHEY, SVGAGI. Preparation of the TCRbeta library involved a method that used unique molecular identifiers. One entry per CDR3 protein, called by TCRdb with MiXCR from the PCR reads. The table records around 300,000 distinct CDR3 sequences, around 7.3% of them present only once. General study findings and limits: Fresh T-cell production supplied most of the T-cell counts and diversity seen one year after transplant. Several patients had high TCRbeta diversity at day 60; it came from surviving recipient T cells and thymic progenitors. By about two months after transplant, alpha-beta T cells reportedly arose from several hundred graft clones that had expanded.

J is TRBJ1-2 and V is TRBV6-5, with D maybe TRBD1 (6 bases). The TCR was taken from a female patient aged 2-15 years who had a stem cell transplant for Fanconi anemia, so the T cells may come from the graft donor. Sequencing was performed on peripheral blood, taken 360 days after TCRalphabeta/CD19-depleted stem cell transplant. The CDR3 is CASSYGQSDGYTF. The CDR3 DNA reads as TGTGCCAGCAGTTACGGACAGTCGGATGGCTACACCTTC.